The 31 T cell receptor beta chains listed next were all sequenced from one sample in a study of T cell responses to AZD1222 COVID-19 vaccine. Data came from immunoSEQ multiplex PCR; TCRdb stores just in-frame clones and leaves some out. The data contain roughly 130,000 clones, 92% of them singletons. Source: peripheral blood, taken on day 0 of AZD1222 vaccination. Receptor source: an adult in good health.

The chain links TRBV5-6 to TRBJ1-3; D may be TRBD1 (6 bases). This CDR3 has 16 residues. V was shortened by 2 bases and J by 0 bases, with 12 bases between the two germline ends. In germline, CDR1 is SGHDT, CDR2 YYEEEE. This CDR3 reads CASSFRGTYSGNTIYF. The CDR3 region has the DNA TGTGCCAGCAGCTTTCGGGGGACATACTCTGGAAACACCATATATTTT.

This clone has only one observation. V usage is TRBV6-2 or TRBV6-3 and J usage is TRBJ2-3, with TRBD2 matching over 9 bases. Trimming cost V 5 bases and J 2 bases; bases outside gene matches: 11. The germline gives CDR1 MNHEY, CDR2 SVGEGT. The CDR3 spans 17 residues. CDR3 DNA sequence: TGTGCCAGCAGTATGGATTGGCAGCGGGAGGTCACAGATACGCAGTATTTT. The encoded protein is CASSMDWQREVTDTQYF.

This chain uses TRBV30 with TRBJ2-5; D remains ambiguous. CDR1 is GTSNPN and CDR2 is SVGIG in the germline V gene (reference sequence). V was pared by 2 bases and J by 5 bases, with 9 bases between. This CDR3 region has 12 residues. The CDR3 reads CAWSTYWETQYF. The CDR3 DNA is TGTGCCTGGAGTACCTACTGGGAGACCCAGTACTTC.

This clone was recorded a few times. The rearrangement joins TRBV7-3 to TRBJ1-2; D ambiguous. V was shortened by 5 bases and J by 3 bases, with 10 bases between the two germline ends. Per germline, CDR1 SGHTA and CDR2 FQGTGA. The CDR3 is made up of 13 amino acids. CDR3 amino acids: CASSAGVDYGYTF. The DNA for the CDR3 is TGTGCCAGCAGCGCGGGAGTGGACTATGGCTACACCTTC. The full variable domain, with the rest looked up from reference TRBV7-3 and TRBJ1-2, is GAGVSQTPSNKVTEKGKYVELRCDPISGHTALYWYRQSLGQGPEFLIYFQGTGAADDSGLPNDRFFAVRPEGSVSTLKIQRTERGDSAVYLCASSAGVDYGYTFGSGTRLTVV.

CDR3 in amino acids: CASRGQGFSGNTIYF. As DNA, the CDR3 is TGTGCCAGCAGAGGACAGGGCTTCTCTGGAAACACCATATATTTT. V and J are TRBV2 and TRBJ1-3; 8 nucleotides align to TRBD1. The CDR3 covers 15 residues. Unmatched junction bases numbered 4, after V lost 6 bases and J lost 0 bases. Germline CDR1 is SNHLY and CDR2 is FYNNEI.

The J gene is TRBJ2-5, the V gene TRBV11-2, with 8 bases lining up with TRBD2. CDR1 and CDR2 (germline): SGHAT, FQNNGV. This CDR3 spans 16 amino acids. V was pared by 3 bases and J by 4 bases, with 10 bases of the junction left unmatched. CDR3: CASSLSAGTRRETQYF. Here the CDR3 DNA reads TGTGCCAGCAGCTTGTCAGCTGGGACTAGGCGAGAGACCCAGTACTTC.

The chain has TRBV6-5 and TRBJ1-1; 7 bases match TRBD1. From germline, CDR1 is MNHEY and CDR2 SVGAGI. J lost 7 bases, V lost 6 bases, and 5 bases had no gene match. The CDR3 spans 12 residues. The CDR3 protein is CASSSGTVEAFF. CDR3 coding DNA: TGTGCCAGCAGCTCCGGGACAGTTGAAGCTTTCTTT.

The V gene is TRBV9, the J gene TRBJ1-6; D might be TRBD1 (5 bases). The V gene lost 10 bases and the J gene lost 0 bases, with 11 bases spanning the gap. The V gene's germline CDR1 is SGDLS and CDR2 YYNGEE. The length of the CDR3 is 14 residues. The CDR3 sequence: CALSGGSYNSPLHF. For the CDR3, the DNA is TGTGCCCTGTCCGGGGGCTCCTATAATTCACCCCTCCACTTT.

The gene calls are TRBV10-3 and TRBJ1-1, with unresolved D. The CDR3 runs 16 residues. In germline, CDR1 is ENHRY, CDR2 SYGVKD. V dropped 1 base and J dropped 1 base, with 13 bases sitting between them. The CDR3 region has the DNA TGTGCCATCAGTGAGTGGACCCCCCTGTCGAACACTGAAGCTTTCTTT. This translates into CAISEWTPLSNTEAFF.

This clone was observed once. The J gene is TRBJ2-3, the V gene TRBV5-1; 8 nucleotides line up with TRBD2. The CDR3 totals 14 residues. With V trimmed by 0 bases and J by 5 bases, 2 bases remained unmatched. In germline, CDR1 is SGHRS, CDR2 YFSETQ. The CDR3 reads CASSLGRGGDTQYF. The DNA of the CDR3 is TGCGCCAGCAGCTTGGGACGGGGGGGAGATACGCAGTATTTT.

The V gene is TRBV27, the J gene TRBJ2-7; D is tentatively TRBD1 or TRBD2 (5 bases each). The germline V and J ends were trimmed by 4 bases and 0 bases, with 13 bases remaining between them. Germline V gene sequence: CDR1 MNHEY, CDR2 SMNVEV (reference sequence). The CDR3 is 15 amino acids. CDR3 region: CASSSPGLHSYEQYF. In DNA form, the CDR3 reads TGTGCCAGCAGTTCGCCGGGGCTACACTCCTACGAGCAGTACTTC.

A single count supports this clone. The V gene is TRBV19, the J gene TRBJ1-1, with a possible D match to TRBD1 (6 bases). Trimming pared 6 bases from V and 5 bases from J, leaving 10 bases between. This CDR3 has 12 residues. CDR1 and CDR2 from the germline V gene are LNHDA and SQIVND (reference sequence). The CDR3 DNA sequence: TGTGCCAGTAGAGAGCAGGGGACTGAAGCTTTCTTT. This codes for CASREQGTEAFF.

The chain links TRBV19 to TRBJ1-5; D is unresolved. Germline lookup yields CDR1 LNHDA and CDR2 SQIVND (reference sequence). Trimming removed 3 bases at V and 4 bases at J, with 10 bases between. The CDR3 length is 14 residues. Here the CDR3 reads CASSITTLNQPQHF. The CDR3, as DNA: TGTGCCAGTAGTATCACGACACTAAATCAGCCCCAGCATTTT.

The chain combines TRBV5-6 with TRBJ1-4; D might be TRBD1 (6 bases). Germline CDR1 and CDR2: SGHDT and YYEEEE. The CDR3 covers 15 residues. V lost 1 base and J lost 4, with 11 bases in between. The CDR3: CASSLKTGINEKLFF. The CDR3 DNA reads TGTGCCAGCAGCTTGAAGACAGGAATTAATGAAAAACTGTTTTTT. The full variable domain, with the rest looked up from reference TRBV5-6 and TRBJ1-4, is DAGVTQSPTHLIKTRGQQVTLRCSPKSGHDTVSWYQQALGQGPQFIFQYYEEEERQRGNFPDRFSGHQFPNYSSELNVNALLLGDSALYLCASSLKTGINEKLFFGSGTQLSVL.

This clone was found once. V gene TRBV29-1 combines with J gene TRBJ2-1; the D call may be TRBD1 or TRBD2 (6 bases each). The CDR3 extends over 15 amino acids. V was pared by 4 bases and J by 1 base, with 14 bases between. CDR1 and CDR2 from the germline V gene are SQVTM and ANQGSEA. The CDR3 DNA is TGCAGCGTTGTAAGGGGGGCGGGGTCCTACAATGAGCAGTTCTTC. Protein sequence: CSVVRGAGSYNEQFF.

The CDR3 DNA reads as TGTGCCAGCAGTTTACCAGGGAGGGTGACTGAAGCTTTCTTT. Amino acids: CASSLPGRVTEAFF. The V gene is TRBV28, the J gene TRBJ1-1; maybe TRBD1 (5 bases). Germline CDR1 and CDR2: MDHEN and SYDVKM. This CDR3 comprises 14 residues. V was cut by 2 bases and J by 5 bases, with 12 bases left in between.

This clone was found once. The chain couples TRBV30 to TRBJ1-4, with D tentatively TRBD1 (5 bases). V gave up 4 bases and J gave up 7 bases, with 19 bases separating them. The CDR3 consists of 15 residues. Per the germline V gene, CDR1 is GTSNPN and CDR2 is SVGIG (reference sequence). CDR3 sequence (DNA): TGTGCCTGGACCCCAGGGAATCCCTTGGGTGAAAAACTGTTTTTT. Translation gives CAWTPGNPLGEKLFF.

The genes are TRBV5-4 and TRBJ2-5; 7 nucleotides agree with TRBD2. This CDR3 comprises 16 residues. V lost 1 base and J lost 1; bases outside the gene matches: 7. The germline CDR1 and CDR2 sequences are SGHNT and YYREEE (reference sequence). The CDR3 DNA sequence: TGTGCCAGCAGCTTGTGGGAGGGCCAGGTCCAAGAGACCCAGTACTTC. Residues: CASSLWEGQVQETQYF.

CDR3 amino acids: CASSLDGGAAKNIQYF. The CDR3 DNA is TGTGCCAGCAGCTTAGACGGGGGGGCGGCCAAAAACATTCAGTACTTC. The chain couples TRBV7-2 to TRBJ2-4; 8 bases line up with TRBD2. Germline V gene data show CDR1 as SGHTA and CDR2 as FQGNSA. V was clipped by 1 base and J by 1 base; unmatched bases: 3. The length of the CDR3 is 16 residues.

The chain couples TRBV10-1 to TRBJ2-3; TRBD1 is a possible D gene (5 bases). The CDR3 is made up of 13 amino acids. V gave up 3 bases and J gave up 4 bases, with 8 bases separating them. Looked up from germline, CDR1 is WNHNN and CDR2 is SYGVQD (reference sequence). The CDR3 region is CASSDSGSDTQYF. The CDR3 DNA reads TGCGCCAGCAGTGACTCAGGGTCAGATACGCAGTATTTT.

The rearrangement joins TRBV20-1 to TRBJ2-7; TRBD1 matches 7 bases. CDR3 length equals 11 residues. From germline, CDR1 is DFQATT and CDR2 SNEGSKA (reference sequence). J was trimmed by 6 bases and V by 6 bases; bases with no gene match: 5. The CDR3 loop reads CSAQTGSEQYF. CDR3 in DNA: TGCAGTGCCCAGACAGGGAGCGAGCAGTACTTC.

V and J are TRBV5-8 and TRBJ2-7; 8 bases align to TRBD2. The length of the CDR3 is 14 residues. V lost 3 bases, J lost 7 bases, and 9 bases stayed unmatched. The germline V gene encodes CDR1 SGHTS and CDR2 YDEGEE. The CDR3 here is CASSSWSGREEQYF. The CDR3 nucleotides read TGTGCCAGCAGCTCTTGGAGCGGGAGAGAAGAGCAGTACTTC.

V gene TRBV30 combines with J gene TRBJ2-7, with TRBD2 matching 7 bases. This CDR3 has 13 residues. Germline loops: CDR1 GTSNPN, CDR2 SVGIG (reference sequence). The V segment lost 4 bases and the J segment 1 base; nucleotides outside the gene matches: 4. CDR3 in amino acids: CAWTRSGSYEQYF. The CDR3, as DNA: TGTGCCTGGACCCGTAGCGGGTCCTACGAGCAGTACTTC.

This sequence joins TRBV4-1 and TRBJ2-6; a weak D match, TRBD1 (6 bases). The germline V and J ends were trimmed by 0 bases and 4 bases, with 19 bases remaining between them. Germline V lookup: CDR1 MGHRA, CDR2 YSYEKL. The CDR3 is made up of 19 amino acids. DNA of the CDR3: TGCGCCAGCAGCCAAGATCCCAGGGGACGCCGCTCGGGGGCCAACGTCCTGACTTTC. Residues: CASSQDPRGRRSGANVLTF.

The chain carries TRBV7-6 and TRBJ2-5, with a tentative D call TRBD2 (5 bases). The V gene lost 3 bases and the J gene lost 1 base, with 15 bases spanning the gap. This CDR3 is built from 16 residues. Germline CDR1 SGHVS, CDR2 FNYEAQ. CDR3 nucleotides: TGTGCCAGCAGCTTGTTCGGAGGAGCGGCCCAAGAGACCCAGTACTTC. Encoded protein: CASSLFGGAAQETQYF.

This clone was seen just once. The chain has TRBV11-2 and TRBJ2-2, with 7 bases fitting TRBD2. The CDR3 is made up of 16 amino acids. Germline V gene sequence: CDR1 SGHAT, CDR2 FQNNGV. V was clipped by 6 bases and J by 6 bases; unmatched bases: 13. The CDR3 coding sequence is TGTGCCAGCAGGTCAAGCGGGACTTCGGGTGCCGGGGAGCTGTTTTTT. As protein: CASRSSGTSGAGELFF.

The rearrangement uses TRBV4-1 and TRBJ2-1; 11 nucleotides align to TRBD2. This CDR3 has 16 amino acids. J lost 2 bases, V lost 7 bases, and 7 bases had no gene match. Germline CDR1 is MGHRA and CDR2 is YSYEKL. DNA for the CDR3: TGCGCCAGCACCTACGCGGGACTAGCGGCCTACAATGAGCAGTTCTTC. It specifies CASTYAGLAAYNEQFF.

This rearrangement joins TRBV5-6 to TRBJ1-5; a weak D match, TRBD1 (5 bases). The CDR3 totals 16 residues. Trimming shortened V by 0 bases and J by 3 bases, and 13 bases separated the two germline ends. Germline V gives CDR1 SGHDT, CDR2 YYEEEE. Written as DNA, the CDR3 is TGTGCCAGCAGCTTGGCTGGGGCACCCGCCAATCAGCCCCAGCATTTT. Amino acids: CASSLAGAPANQPQHF.

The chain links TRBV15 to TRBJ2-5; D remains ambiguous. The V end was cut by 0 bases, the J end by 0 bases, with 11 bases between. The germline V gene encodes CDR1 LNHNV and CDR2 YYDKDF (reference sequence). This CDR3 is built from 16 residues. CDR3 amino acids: CATSRDTALDQETQYF. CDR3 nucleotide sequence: TGTGCCACCAGCAGAGATACGGCGTTAGACCAAGAGACCCAGTACTTC.

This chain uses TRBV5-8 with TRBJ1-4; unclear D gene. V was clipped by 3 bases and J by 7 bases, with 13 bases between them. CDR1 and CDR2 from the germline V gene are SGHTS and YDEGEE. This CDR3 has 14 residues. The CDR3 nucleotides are TGTGCCAGCAGCTGGCGGGAGGGCGGTGAAAAACTGTTTTTT. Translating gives CASSWREGGEKLFF. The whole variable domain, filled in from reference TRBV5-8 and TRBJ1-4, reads EAGVTQSPTHLIKTRGQQATLRCSPISGHTSVYWYQQALGLGLQFLLWYDEGEERNRGNFPPRFSGRQFPNYSSELNVNALELEDSALYLCASSWREGGEKLFFGSGTQLSVL.

The CDR3 DNA reads TGTGCCAGCAGCCAAGATGTCCGGGTTGGGGCTGGCTACACCTTC. As protein: CASSQDVRVGAGYTF. The V gene is TRBV4-2, the J gene TRBJ1-2; TRBD1 is a possible D gene (5 bases). The CDR3 consists of 15 residues. Germline loops: CDR1 LGHNA, CDR2 YNFKEQ. The V gene lost 0 bases and the J gene lost 7 bases, with 15 bases spanning the gap.